These T cell receptor beta chains were read from a single sample in a study of blood T cell repertoires in COVID-19. Libraries were prepared by immunoSEQ multiplex PCR; TCRdb keeps only in-frame clonotypes and omits some of them. The sample lists some 270,000 clones, around 85% occurring once. Source material: peripheral blood. The receptors stem from a human donor with COVID-19, enrolled during active disease. The donor label of this sample is uncertain. The CDR3 runs from the conserved cysteine through the conserved F or W. The order of the fields is V gene, clone size, CDR3 length, J gene, D gene, CDR3 protein, CDR3 DNA. The D gene is left open where the match is weak. Clone size is shown for a subset of rows, as once, few, many or a class of expanded clone.

v_gene: TRBV5-1
abundance: NA
len: 15
j_gene: TRBJ2-3
d_gene: TRBD2
CDR3aa: CASSRTSGNTDTQYF
CDR3nt: TGCGCCAGCAGCCGGACTAGCGGGAACACAGATACGCAGTATTTT

v_gene: TRBV20-1
abundance: NA
len: 13
j_gene: TRBJ2-5
d_gene: NA
CDR3aa: CSASHGSYGTQYF
CDR3nt: TGCAGTGCTAGTCACGGGAGCTACGGGACCCAGTACTTC

v_gene: TRBV5-1
abundance: NA
len: 15
j_gene: TRBJ2-2
d_gene: TRBD2
CDR3aa: CASSLTRGGPGELFF
CDR3nt: TGCGCCAGCAGCTTAACGCGGGGGGGACCCGGGGAGCTGTTTTTT

v_gene: TRBV6-5
abundance: once
len: 13
j_gene: TRBJ1-1
d_gene: TRBD1
CDR3aa: CASNTGEGTEAFF
CDR3nt: TGTGCCAGCAATACAGGGGAAGGCACTGAAGCTTTCTTT

v_gene: TRBV30
abundance: NA
len: 13
j_gene: TRBJ1-2
d_gene: NA
CDR3aa: CAWSVARGNGYTF
CDR3nt: TGTGCCTGGAGTGTCGCCAGGGGTAATGGCTACACCTTC

v_gene: TRBV6-5
abundance: few
len: 13
j_gene: TRBJ2-7
d_gene: NA
CDR3aa: CATSQEAYYEQYF
CDR3nt: TGTGCCACCTCCCAAGAGGCTTACTACGAGCAGTACTTC

v_gene: TRBV3-1/TRBV3-2
abundance: NA
len: 17
j_gene: TRBJ1-2
d_gene: NA
CDR3aa: CASSQDYGPASPMGYTF
CDR3nt: TGTGCCAGCAGCCAAGATTATGGGCCAGCCTCTCCGATGGGCTACACCTTC

v_gene: TRBV5-1
abundance: few
len: 12
j_gene: TRBJ1-2
d_gene: TRBD1
CDR3aa: CASSLEGAGYTF
CDR3nt: TGCGCCAGCAGCTTGGAGGGGGCCGGCTACACCTTC

v_gene: TRBV5-1
abundance: few
len: 15
j_gene: TRBJ2-7
d_gene: TRBD2
CDR3aa: CASSPTSGHYYEQYF
CDR3nt: TGCGCCAGCAGCCCTACTAGCGGCCACTACTACGAGCAGTACTTC

v_gene: TRBV29-1
abundance: NA
len: 14
j_gene: TRBJ1-2
d_gene: NA
CDR3aa: CSVEARAGKIGYTF
CDR3nt: TGCAGCGTTGAAGCCCGGGCGGGTAAAATAGGCTACACCTTC

v_gene: TRBV6-5
abundance: NA
len: 14
j_gene: TRBJ1-2
d_gene: TRBD1
CDR3aa: CASRRDRGTDGYTF
CDR3nt: TGTGCCAGCAGGAGGGACAGGGGTACGGATGGCTACACCTTC

v_gene: TRBV7-9
abundance: NA
len: 14
j_gene: TRBJ2-3
d_gene: TRBD1
CDR3aa: CASSPGQGTDTQYF
CDR3nt: TGTGCCAGCAGCCCGGGACAGGGGACAGATACGCAGTATTTT

v_gene: TRBV6-5
abundance: NA
len: 15
j_gene: TRBJ1-1
d_gene: NA
CDR3aa: CASSKGEGWNTEAFF
CDR3nt: TGTGCCAGCAGCAAAGGGGAGGGCTGGAACACTGAAGCTTTCTTT

v_gene: TRBV29-1
abundance: NA
len: 13
j_gene: TRBJ1-2
d_gene: NA
CDR3aa: CSATTQGNYGYTF
CDR3nt: TGCAGCGCCACGACTCAGGGCAACTATGGCTACACCTTC

v_gene: TRBV5-1
abundance: NA
len: 14
j_gene: TRBJ1-2
d_gene: TRBD1
CDR3aa: CASSLDHRGYGYTF
CDR3nt: TGCGCCAGCAGCTTGGACCACAGGGGATATGGCTACACCTTC

v_gene: TRBV12-3/TRBV12-4
abundance: NA
len: 13
j_gene: TRBJ1-1
d_gene: TRBD1
CDR3aa: CASTWTGGTEAFF
CDR3nt: TGTGCCAGCACTTGGACAGGGGGCACTGAAGCTTTCTTT

v_gene: TRBV5-6
abundance: NA
len: 14
j_gene: TRBJ2-7
d_gene: TRBD2
CDR3aa: CASSLFLLAGEQYF
CDR3nt: TGTGCCAGCAGCTTGTTTCTCCTAGCGGGGGAGCAGTACTTC

v_gene: TRBV27
abundance: NA
len: 16
j_gene: TRBJ1-5
d_gene: TRBD1
CDR3aa: CASSRSGTGGNQPQHF
CDR3nt: TGTGCCAGCAGTCGTTCCGGGACAGGGGGCAATCAGCCCCAGCATTTT

v_gene: TRBV6-2/TRBV6-3
abundance: NA
len: 13
j_gene: TRBJ2-7
d_gene: TRBD1
CDR3aa: CASSYGSGGQQYF
CDR3nt: TGTGCCAGCAGTTACGGATCAGGGGGCCAGCAGTACTTC

v_gene: TRBV18
abundance: NA
len: 16
j_gene: TRBJ1-2
d_gene: TRBD1
CDR3aa: CASSPVRDRRNYGYTF
CDR3nt: TGTGCCAGCTCACCAGTGAGGGACAGGCGTAACTATGGCTACACCTTC

v_gene: TRBV6-6
abundance: NA
len: 18
j_gene: TRBJ1-5
d_gene: NA
CDR3aa: CASSPPYLSQGSNQPQHF
CDR3nt: TGTGCCAGCAGTCCTCCTTACCTTTCACAGGGAAGCAATCAGCCCCAGCATTTT

v_gene: TRBV19
abundance: NA
len: 13
j_gene: TRBJ1-6
d_gene: NA
CDR3aa: CASSWQGVSPLHF
CDR3nt: TGTGCCAGTAGTTGGCAGGGCGTTTCACCCCTCCACTTT